This entry describes one T cell receptor beta chain. The data derive from a study of control samples from healthy donors and cancer patients. Using immunoSEQ multiplex PCR, the repertoire was profiled, and TCRdb retains in-frame clones only, with some absent. The table lists approximately 190,000 clones, approximately 91% of them singletons. Trimming took off 6 bases at V and 0 bases at J, with 14 bases between the two ends. The CDR3 length is 16 residues. Germline loops: CDR1 LGHNA, CDR2 YNFKEQ. Sequences were obtained from blood. The V call is TRBV4-2, the J call TRBJ2-2, with TRBD2 as a possible D gene (6 bases). The source is a man in his thirties or forties in good health. CDR3 bases: TGTGCCAGCAGGTATGGGACTGACGCGAACACCGGGGAGCTGTTTTTT. Translated, it gives CASRYGTDANTGELFF.